This is a list of T cell receptor beta chains from one sample in a study of T cell responses to AZD1222 COVID-19 vaccine. Assay: immunoSEQ multiplex PCR; the TCRdb copy retains only in-frame clones and omits some. The repertoire holds around 140,000 clones, with around 90% as singletons. The sample here was peripheral blood, taken 28 days after the second AZD1222 dose. The receptors originated from an adult who received the AZD1222 COVID-19 vaccine. CDR3s include the opening cysteine and the closing phenylalanine or tryptophan.

TRBJ1-2	TRBV18	CASSPGGLNGYTF
TRBJ2-5	TRBV3-1/TRBV3-2	CASSQDQRGIQTQYF
TRBJ2-6	TRBV5-1	CASRRWGSGANVLTF
TRBJ1-3	TRBV9	CASSYGTVNTIYF
TRBJ2-2	TRBV12-3/TRBV12-4	CASREGPGELFF
TRBJ2-7	TRBV6-5	CASSYSSHGSYEQYF
TRBJ1-1	TRBV27	CASSLSEGGNTEAFF
TRBJ2-5	TRBV5-1	CASSLAWGQPVAETQYF
TRBJ2-3	TRBV21-1	CASSKRASSAGDTQYF
TRBJ1-2	TRBV10-3	CAISVVQTNYGYTF
TRBJ2-2	TRBV6-1	CASSEWGTGGTGELFF
TRBJ1-2	TRBV15	CATSRDRGRGYGYTF
TRBJ1-2	TRBV9	CASTATGDAGYGYTF
TRBJ2-4	TRBV28	CASGGNIQYF
TRBJ2-7	TRBV29-1	CSVVGGSEQYF
TRBJ2-1	TRBV7-9	CASSSNTNSGQFF
TRBJ1-2	TRBV11-2	CASSSYRGANYGYTF
TRBJ2-2	TRBV4-3	CASSQDTGTGRTGELFF
TRBJ2-3	TRBV3-1/TRBV3-2	CASSQRFIGTSGRDTQYF
TRBJ1-1	TRBV29-1	CSVARGGGTEAFF
TRBJ1-6	TRBV5-8	CASLGRYNSPLHF
TRBJ2-1	TRBV19	CASSISASYNEQFF
TRBJ1-1	TRBV5-6	CASSPSGTGGTEAFF
TRBJ2-7	TRBV28	CATLGGYEQYF
TRBJ2-2	TRBV30	CAWSVSWGRYTGELFF
TRBJ2-7	TRBV18	CASSPEGLAGGSEQYF
TRBJ1-1	TRBV19	CASREIGTTEAFF
TRBJ1-4	TRBV7-9	CASSLGTGGNEKLFF
TRBJ2-7	TRBV5-1	CASSRTPPGSGSSEQYF
TRBJ2-7	TRBV6-1	CASSEFEVSSYEQYF
TRBJ1-2	TRBV3-1/TRBV3-2	CASSQSSGTGSVHYGYTF
TRBJ1-5	TRBV18	CASSLTGLSDQPQHF
TRBJ2-1	TRBV11-3	CASSLDTGEQFF
TRBJ2-3	TRBV7-2	CASSLGPTVGTDTQYF
TRBJ1-5	TRBV5-4	CASTPTDRYNQPQHF
TRBJ2-7	TRBV30	CAWSVRGGAAYEQYF
TRBJ2-3	TRBV20-1	CSAIRGDTQYF
TRBJ1-2	TRBV7-3	CASKARDDYGYTF
TRBJ1-6	TRBV30	CAWSAGPGTLFDSPLHF
TRBJ1-2	TRBV4-1	CASSQEGIYGYTF
TRBJ1-1	TRBV6-5	CASSYYGGGSTEAFF
TRBJ1-1	TRBV3-1/TRBV3-2	CASSLRQGLTEAFF
TRBJ2-2	TRBV4-1	CASSQLTGPTTGELFF
TRBJ1-2	TRBV2	CASREGQGYTF
TRBJ1-4	TRBV6-6	CASSSPSRNEKLFF
TRBJ2-1	TRBV29-1	CSVVERGIEQFF
TRBJ1-2	TRBV29-1	CSVSMEDYGYTF
TRBJ1-2	TRBV29-1	CSVTGTESYGYTF
TRBJ2-1	TRBV4-1	CASSSSISADYNEQFF
TRBJ1-2	TRBV30	CAWSVSRTGGYGYTF
TRBJ1-2	TRBV28	CASSTGTGGGGGYTF
TRBJ2-1	TRBV18	CASSPATRSYNEQFF
TRBJ2-2	TRBV14	CASRGQGRTGELFF
TRBJ1-6	TRBV29-1	CSVGEGNDSPLHF
TRBJ1-2	TRBV15	CATSFLQDREATF
TRBJ2-7	TRBV6-2/TRBV6-3	CASSYRQGRGEYEQYF
TRBJ2-7	TRBV19	CASSIGAGGTYEQYF
TRBJ1-5	TRBV18	CASSPQGEYVNQPQHF
TRBJ2-7	TRBV28	CASSLEGAPSYEQYF